This T cell receptor (beta chain) was sequenced for a study of T cell repertoires in cytomegalovirus infection. In the study overall: Epitope selection comprised recently identified HLA-C-restricted CMV epitopes and well-studied HLA-B-restricted CMV epitopes. Public TCR beta signature analysis indicated the presence of both CMV infection and matching HLA type. Study-level points and caveats: HLA-C-restricted TCR beta clonotypes specific for CMV led the ex vivo response.

The germline V and J ends were trimmed by 6 bases and 5 bases, with 17 bases remaining between them. Germline V gives CDR1 MNHEY, CDR2 SVGAGI. The CDR3 extends over 14 amino acids. Comments on this clonotype: The target antigen is unknown.

TCRdb processed the reads anew with MiXCR; each CDR3 protein has one entry. The sample has 650,000 to 900,000 distinct CDR3 sequences, less than 35% seen once. The sample in question was cultured CD8+ T cells from PBMCs, obtained from culture after CMV antigen stimulation. The source of this sequence is a human donor in good health (CMV status not recorded). Some clones in this sample may be carry-over from other donors' samples. J is TRBJ2-7 and V is TRBV6-5, with a weak D call TRBD2 (6 bases). CDR3 sequence (DNA): TGTGCCAGCAGACCTGGGGGTGGCGGGGACGAGCAGTACGTC. Amino acid sequence: CASRPGGGGDEQYV.